The T cell receptor beta chain under discussion was sequenced for a study of T cells in Graves' hyperthyroidism and ophthalmopathy. Study-wide points: Among clonotypes expanded in thyroid above 0.001, most were also found in blood. In simple terms, a model built on 13 V-J features told ophthalmopathy apart from stable hyperthyroidism.

TCR beta CDR3 regions were amplified from RNA. The HTBI primer set drove a first-round RT-PCR of the TCR CDR3. From the multiplex PCR reads, TCRdb called clonotypes with MiXCR, one entry per CDR3 protein. The top ten hold around 30% of the sample, which has just under 750,000 distinct CDR3 sequences, approximately 40% seen once. This CDR3 is 16 amino acids long. Germline V gene data show CDR1 as SGHTA and CDR2 as FQGNSA. As to this clonotype: Its cognate antigen is unknown. The junction departs from the called germline gene at one end, perhaps through a read error.

The sequencing sample was made of blood. This rearrangement joins TRBV7-2 to TRBJ1-6, with 9 bases lining up with TRBD1. The receptor was derived from a woman aged 40 to 50 with Graves' hyperthyroidism. CDR3 in DNA: TGTGCCAGCAGCTATCCTGGAGACAGGGGGGGTTCAGCCCTCCACTTT. Protein: CASSYPGDRGGSALHF.